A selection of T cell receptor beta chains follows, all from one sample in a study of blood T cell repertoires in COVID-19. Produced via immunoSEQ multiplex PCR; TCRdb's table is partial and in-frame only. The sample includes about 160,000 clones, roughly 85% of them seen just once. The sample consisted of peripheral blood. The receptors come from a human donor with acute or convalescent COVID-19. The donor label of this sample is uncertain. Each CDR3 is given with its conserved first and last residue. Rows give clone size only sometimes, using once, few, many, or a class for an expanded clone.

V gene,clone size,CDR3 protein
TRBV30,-,CAWSWAGGSTEAFF
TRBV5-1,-,CASGPQTANTGELFF
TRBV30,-,CAWSKRGITNEKLFF
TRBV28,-,CASSTLHAGGLYEQYF
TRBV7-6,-,CASSLEANSYNEQFF
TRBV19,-,CASSPGLAGGLQETQYF
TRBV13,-,CASSSPIASTEAFF
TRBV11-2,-,CASSHGRDFRAKNIQYF
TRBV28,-,CASSLSERYTF
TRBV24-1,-,CATSDTGSNQPQHF
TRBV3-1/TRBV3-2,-,CASSHRGLIGEQYF
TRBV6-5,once,CASSLSVRTEAFF
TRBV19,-,CASMGSWGQLISGANVLTF
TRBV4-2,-,CASSLTPRGHNEQFF
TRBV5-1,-,CASSLSQVMNTEAFF
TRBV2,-,CASSEDQMTGETQYF
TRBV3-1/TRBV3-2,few,CASSQEGGKTQYF
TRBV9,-,CASSPGDRENTIYF
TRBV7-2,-,CASSSPGFRGNLVRYEQYF
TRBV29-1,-,CSVTFTDSNQPQHF
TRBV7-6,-,CASSPDRGHYEQYF
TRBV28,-,CASSLGQKSYEQYF
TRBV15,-,CATSTGTGVAGANVLTF
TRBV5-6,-,CASSPRGGTFFTDTQYF
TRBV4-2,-,CASSPRTGSYEQYF
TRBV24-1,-,CATSDSGQGRGGYTF
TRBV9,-,CASSVPMGDTGTGELFF
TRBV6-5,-,CASSYYGRGQSDTQYF
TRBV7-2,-,CASSFLIGELFF
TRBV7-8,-,CASSVQAGTNSPLHF
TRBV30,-,CAWSEGSNTEAFF